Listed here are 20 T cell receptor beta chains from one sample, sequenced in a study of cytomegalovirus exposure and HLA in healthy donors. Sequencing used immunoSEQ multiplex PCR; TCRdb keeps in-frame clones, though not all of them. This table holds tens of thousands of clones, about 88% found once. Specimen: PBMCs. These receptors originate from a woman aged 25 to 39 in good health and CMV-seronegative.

CDR3 nucleotides: TGCGCCAGCAGCCGGGGACAGGACCCTTACAATGAGCAGTTCTTC. Protein sequence: CASSRGQDPYNEQFF. The gene calls are TRBV5-1 and TRBJ2-1, with 8 bases that match TRBD1. J lost 4 bases, V lost 4 bases, and 7 bases had no gene match. CDR3 length: 15 amino acids. Germline V lookup: CDR1 SGHRS, CDR2 YFSETQ.

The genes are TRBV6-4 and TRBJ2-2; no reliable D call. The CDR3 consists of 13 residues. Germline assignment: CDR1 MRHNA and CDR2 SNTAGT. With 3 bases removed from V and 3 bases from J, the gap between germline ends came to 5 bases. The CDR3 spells CASSERYTGELFF. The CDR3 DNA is TGTGCCAGCAGTGAGAGGTACACCGGGGAGCTGTTTTTT.

The CDR3 nucleotides are TGCGCCAGCAGTGAGGGGCAGGGGGCGCGCAATGAGCAGTTCTTC. Protein: CASSEGQGARNEQFF. The chain employs TRBV10-1 and TRBJ2-1; TRBD1 aligns across 8 bases. Trimming removed 2 bases from V and 6 bases from J; junction bases left unmatched: 6. This CDR3 has 15 amino acids. Germline CDR1 and CDR2: WNHNN and SYGVQD (reference sequence).

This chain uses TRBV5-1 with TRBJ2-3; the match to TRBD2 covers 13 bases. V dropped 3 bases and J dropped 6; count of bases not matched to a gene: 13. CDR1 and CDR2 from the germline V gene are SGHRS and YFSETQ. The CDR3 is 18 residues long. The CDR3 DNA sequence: TGCGCCAGCAGCTCGGGACTAGCGGGGAAAGATTACGGTGATACGCAGTATTTT. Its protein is CASSSGLAGKDYGDTQYF. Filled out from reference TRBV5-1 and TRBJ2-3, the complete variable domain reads KAGVTQTPRYLIKTRGQQVTLSCSPISGHRSVSWYQQTPGQGLQFLFEYFSETQRNKGNFPGRFSGRQFSNSRSEMNVSTLELGDSALYLCASSSGLAGKDYGDTQYFGPGTRLTVL.

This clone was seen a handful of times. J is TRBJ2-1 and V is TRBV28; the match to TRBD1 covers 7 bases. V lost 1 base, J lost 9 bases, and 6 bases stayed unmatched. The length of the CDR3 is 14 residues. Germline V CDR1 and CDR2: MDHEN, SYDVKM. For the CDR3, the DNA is TGTGCCAGCAGTTTATTGACAGGGTACGCTGAGCAGTTCTTC. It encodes CASSLLTGYAEQFF. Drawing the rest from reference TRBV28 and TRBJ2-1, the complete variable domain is DVKVTQSSRYLVKRTGEKVFLECVQDMDHENMFWYRQDPGLGLRLIYFSYDVKMKEKGDIPEGYSVSREKKERFSLILESASTNQTSMYLCASSLLTGYAEQFFGPGTRLTVL.

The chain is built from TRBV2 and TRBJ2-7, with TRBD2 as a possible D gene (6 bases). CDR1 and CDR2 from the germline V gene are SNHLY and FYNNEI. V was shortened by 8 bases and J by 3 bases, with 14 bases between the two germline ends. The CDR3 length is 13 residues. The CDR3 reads CASLPGASYEQYF. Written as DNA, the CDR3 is TGTGCCAGCCTCCCGGGAGCGAGCTACGAGCAGTACTTC.

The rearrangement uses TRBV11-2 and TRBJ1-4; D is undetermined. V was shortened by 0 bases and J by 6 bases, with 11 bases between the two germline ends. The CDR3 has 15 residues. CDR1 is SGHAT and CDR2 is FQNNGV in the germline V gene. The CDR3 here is CASSLERGSHEKLFF. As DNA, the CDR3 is TGTGCCAGCAGCTTAGAAAGAGGGAGCCATGAAAAACTGTTTTTT.

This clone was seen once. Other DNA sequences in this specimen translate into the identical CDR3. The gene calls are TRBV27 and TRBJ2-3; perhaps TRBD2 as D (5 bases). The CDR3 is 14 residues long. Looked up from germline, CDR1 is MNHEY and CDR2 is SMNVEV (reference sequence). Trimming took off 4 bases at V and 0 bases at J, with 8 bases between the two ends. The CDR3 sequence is CASSSGLSTDTQYF. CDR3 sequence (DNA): TGTGCCAGCAGTTCTGGACTGAGCACAGATACGCAGTATTTT.

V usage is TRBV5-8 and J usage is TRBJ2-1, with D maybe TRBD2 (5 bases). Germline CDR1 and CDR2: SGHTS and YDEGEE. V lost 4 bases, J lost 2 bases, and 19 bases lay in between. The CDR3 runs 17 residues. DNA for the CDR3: TGTGCCAGCAGCGTGTCGGTGTGGCTAGCCGCCTACAATGAGCAGTTCTTC. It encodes CASSVSVWLAAYNEQFF.

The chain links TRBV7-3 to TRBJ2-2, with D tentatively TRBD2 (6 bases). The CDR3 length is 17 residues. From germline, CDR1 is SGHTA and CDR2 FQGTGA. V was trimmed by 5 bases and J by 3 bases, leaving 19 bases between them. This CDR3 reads CASSRPGAGIDTGELFF. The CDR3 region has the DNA TGTGCCAGCAGCCGACCCGGGGCGGGGATAGACACCGGGGAGCTGTTTTTT.

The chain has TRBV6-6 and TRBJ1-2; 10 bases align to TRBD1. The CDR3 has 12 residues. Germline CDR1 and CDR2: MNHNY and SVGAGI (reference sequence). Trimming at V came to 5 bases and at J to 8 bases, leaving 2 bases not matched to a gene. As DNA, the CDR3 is TGTGCCAGCAGTGGACAGGGGGTCGGCTACACCTTC. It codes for CASSGQGVGYTF.

CDR3 nucleotides: TGCGCCAGCAACCCCCGGGGTGTGGGCAATGAGCAGTTCTTC. As protein: CASNPRGVGNEQFF. The genes are TRBV5-1 and TRBJ2-1, with D perhaps matching TRBD2 (5 bases). Germline lookup yields CDR1 SGHRS and CDR2 YFSETQ. This CDR3 spans 14 amino acids. Trimming left V 6 bases short and J 6 bases short, with 16 bases between.

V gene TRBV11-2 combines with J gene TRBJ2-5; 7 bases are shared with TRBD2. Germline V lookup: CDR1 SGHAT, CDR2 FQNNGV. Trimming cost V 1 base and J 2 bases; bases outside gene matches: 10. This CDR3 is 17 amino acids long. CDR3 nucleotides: TGTGCCAGCAGCTTAGGAGTGGCGCGGGGGAAGCAAGAGACCCAGTACTTC. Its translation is CASSLGVARGKQETQYF.

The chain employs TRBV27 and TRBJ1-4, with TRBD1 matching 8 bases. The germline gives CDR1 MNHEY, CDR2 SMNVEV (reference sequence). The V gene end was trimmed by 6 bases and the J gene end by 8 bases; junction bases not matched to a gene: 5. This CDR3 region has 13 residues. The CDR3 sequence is CASRKQGGEKLFF. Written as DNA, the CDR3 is TGTGCCAGCAGAAAACAGGGGGGGGAAAAACTGTTTTTT.

CDR3 loop: CASSFPQILGGNTIYF. The CDR3 DNA sequence: TGTGCCAGCAGTTTTCCTCAGATTCTTGGCGGAAACACCATATATTTT. The chain combines TRBV28 with TRBJ1-3; D gene uncertain. The CDR3 has 16 amino acids. The germline gives CDR1 MDHEN, CDR2 SYDVKM. V lost 3 bases to trimming and J lost 4 bases, with 16 bases between them.

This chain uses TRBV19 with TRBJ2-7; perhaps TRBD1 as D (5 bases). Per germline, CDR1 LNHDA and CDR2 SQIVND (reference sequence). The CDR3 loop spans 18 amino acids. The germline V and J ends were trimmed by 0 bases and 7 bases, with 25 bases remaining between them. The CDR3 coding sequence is TGTGCCAGTAGTATAGATCCACGTTCCATCGGACACATCCGGGAGCAGTACTTC. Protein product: CASSIDPRSIGHIREQYF. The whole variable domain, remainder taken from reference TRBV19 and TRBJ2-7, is DGGITQSPKYLFRKEGQNVTLSCEQNLNHDAMYWYRQDPGQGLRLIYYSQIVNDFQKGDIAEGYSVSREKKESFPLTVTSAQKNPTAFYLCASSIDPRSIGHIREQYFGPGTRLTVT.

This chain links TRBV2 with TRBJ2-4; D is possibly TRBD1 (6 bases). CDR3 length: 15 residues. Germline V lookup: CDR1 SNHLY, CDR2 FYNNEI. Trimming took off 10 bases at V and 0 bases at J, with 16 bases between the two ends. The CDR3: CATSGALVAKNIQYF. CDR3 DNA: TGTGCCACCTCAGGGGCACTTGTAGCCAAAAACATTCAGTACTTC.

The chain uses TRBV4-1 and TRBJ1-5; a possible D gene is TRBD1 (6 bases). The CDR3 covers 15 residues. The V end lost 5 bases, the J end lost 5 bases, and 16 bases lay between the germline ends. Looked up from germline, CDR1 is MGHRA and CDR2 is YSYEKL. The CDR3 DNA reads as TGCGCCAGCAGCTTTGGGGAAGCAGGGGATCAGCCCCAGCATTTT. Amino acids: CASSFGEAGDQPQHF.

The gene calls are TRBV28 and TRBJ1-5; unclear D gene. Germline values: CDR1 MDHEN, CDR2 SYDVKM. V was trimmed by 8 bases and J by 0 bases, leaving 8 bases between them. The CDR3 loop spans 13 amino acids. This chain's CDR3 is CASRSRSNQPQHF. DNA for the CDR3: TGTGCCAGCCGTAGTCGTAGCAATCAGCCCCAGCATTTT. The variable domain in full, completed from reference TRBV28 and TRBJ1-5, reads DVKVTQSSRYLVKRTGEKVFLECVQDMDHENMFWYRQDPGLGLRLIYFSYDVKMKEKGDIPEGYSVSREKKERFSLILESASTNQTSMYLCASRSRSNQPQHFGDGTRLSIL.

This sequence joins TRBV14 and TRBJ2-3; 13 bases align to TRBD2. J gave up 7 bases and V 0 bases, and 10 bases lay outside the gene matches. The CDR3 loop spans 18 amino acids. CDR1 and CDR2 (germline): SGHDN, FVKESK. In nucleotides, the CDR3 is TGTGCCAGCAGCCAAGATTATTGGACTAGCGGGAGAGGAAATACGCAGTATTTT. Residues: CASSQDYWTSGRGNTQYF.